These T cell receptor beta chains were read from a single sample in a study of vaccination effects on CD4 cells after COVID-19. The method was immunoSEQ multiplex PCR; TCRdb's version includes in-frame clones alone and lacks a portion of them. The sample holds fewer than 55,000 clones, 76% seen once. These receptors have no identified antigens. The source material was CD4+ T cells from PBMCs cultured without peptide, sampled after COVID-19 vaccination. These TCRs come from a human donor who had a prior SARS-CoV-2 infection. CDR3s include the opening cysteine and the closing phenylalanine or tryptophan. D genes are given only for firm matches.

D: .
J: TRBJ2-5
V: TRBV28
DNA: TGTGCCAGCACGGGAGCCGGCTACCCGATCGAGACCCAGTACTTC
CDR3: CASTGAGYPIETQYF

D: .
J: TRBJ2-2
V: TRBV6-6
DNA: TGTGCCAGCAGCAACCGGGTCCTTAACACCGGGGAGCTGTTTTTT
CDR3: CASSNRVLNTGELFF

D: .
J: TRBJ2-3
V: TRBV3-1/TRBV3-2
DNA: TGTGCCAGCAGCCAACGGTCGTCTCAGACAGATACGCAGTATTTT
CDR3: CASSQRSSQTDTQYF

D: TRBD1
J: TRBJ1-5
V: TRBV7-2
DNA: TGTGCCAGCAGCTTAGGGGCCAGGGGGGATCAGCCCCAGCATTTT
CDR3: CASSLGARGDQPQHF

D: TRBD2
J: TRBJ2-3
V: TRBV11-1
DNA: TGTGCCAGCAGCCCAAGCGGGGGGGACACAGATACGCAGTATTTT
CDR3: CASSPSGGDTDTQYF

D: .
J: TRBJ1-2
V: TRBV15
DNA: TGTGCCACCAGCAATTTTCACGGGGCCTCATATGGCTACACCTTC
CDR3: CATSNFHGASYGYTF

D: .
J: TRBJ1-6
V: TRBV9
DNA: TGTGCCAGCAGCGTAGACCCCAGGGGTGGTTCACCCCTCCACTTT
CDR3: CASSVDPRGGSPLHF

D: .
J: TRBJ2-7
V: TRBV2
DNA: TGTGCCAGCAGTGAAACAGGACAATTCATCTACGAGCAGTACTTC
CDR3: CASSETGQFIYEQYF

D: .
J: TRBJ2-5
V: TRBV5-4
DNA: TGTGCCAGCAGCTTGGGTGTTCGGGAGACCCAGTACTTC
CDR3: CASSLGVRETQYF

D: .
J: TRBJ2-1
V: TRBV7-3
DNA: TGTGCCAGCAGCTTAACTAATAGCGCGAAATCTCAGTTCTTC
CDR3: CASSLTNSAKSQFF